One sample yielded the 2 T cell receptor beta chains listed below, sequenced in a study of molecular identifiers for immune sequencing clone quantification. One entry per CDR3 protein results from TCRdb running MiXCR on the PCR reads. The sample holds approximately 320,000 distinct CDR3 sequences, roughly a quarter seen once. The sequenced sample was naive CD8+ T cells from blood, with Jurkat cell RNA spiked in. The sample's subset: FACS-sorted CD8+CD4-CCR7+CD45RA+ naive T cells. These TCRs come from a human donor in good health. Some libraries in this study had Jurkat cell RNA spiked in.

In its sample, this clonotype was seen a few times. The J gene is TRBJ1-2, the V gene TRBV7-9; D is possibly TRBD1 (5 bases). Germline CDR1 and CDR2: SEHNR and FQNEAQ (reference sequence). Trimming left V 4 bases short and J 0 bases short, with 12 bases between. The CDR3 length is 15 residues. The CDR3, as DNA: TGTGCCAGCAGCTCCCCAGGGTTGGCTAACTATGGCTACACCTTC. This sequence encodes CASSSPGLANYGYTF.

This clonotype was detected a few times. The V gene is TRBV5-4, the J gene TRBJ2-2, with D possibly being TRBD1 (5 bases). Germline V gene data show CDR1 as SGHNT and CDR2 as YYREEE (reference sequence). The CDR3 sequence is 17 residues long. V shed 4 bases and J shed 0 bases, with 16 bases lying between them. CDR3 residues: CASSLLSGLSNTGELFF. CDR3 sequence (DNA): TGTGCCAGCAGCCTGCTCTCAGGGCTATCGAACACCGGGGAGCTGTTTTTT.